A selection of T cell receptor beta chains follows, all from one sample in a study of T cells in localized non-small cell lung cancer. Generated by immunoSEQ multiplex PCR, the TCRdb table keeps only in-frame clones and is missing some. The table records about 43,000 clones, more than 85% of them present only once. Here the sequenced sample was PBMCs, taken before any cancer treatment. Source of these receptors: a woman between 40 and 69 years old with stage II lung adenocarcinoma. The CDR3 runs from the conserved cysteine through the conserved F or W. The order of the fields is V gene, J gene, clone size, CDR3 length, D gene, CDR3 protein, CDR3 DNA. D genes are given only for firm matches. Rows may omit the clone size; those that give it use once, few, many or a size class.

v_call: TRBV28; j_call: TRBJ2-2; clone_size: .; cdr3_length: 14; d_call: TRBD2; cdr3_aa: CASMTSVLTGELFF; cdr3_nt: TGTGCCAGCATGACTAGCGTACTCACCGGGGAGCTGTTTTTT
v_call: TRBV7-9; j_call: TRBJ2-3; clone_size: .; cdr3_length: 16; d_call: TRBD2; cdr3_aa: CASSPGGGRPTDTQYF; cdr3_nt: TGTGCCAGCAGCCCCGGCGGCGGGAGGCCCACAGATACGCAGTATTTT
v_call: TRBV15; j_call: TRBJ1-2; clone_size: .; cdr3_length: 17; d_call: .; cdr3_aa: CATSRDRGRHATYGYTF; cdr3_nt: TGTGCCACCAGCAGAGATCGGGGCAGGCACGCCACCTATGGCTACACCTTC
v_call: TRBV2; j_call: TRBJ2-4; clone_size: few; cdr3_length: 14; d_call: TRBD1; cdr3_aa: CASSPGQEFNIQYF; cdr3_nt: TGTGCCAGCAGTCCGGGACAGGAGTTTAACATTCAGTACTTC
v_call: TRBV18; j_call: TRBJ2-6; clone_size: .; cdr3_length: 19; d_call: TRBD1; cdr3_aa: CASSRTGTGTFSGANVLTF; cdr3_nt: TGTGCCAGCTCCCGGACCGGGACAGGGACGTTCTCTGGGGCCAACGTCCTGACTTTC
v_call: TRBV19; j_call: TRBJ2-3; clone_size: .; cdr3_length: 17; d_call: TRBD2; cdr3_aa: CASSGEREATNTDTQYF; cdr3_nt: TGTGCCAGTAGTGGGGAGCGGGAGGCCACTAACACAGATACGCAGTATTTT
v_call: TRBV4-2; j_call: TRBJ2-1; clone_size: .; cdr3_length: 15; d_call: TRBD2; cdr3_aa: CASSLAGGPYNEQFF; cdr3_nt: TGTGCCAGCAGCTTGGCGGGGGGGCCTTACAATGAGCAGTTCTTC
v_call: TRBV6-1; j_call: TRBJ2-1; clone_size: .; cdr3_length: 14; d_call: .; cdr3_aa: CASSEMAFYNEQFF; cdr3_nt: TGTGCCAGCAGTGAAATGGCCTTCTACAATGAGCAGTTCTTC
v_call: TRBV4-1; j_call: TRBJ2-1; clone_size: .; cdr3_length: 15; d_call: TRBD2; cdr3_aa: CASSPLAGKGDEQFF; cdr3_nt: TGCGCCAGCAGCCCCCTAGCGGGGAAGGGCGATGAGCAGTTCTTC
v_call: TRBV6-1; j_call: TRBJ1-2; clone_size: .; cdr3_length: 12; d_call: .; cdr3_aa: CATAGGHGGYTF; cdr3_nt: TGTGCCACCGCTGGGGGGCATGGTGGCTACACCTTC
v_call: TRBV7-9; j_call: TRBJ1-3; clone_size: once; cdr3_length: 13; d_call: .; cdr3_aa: CASGTSSGNTIYF; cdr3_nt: TGTGCCAGCGGAACATCTTCTGGAAACACCATATATTTT
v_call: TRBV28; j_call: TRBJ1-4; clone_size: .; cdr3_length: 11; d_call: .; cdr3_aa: CAAWGREKLFF; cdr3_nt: TGTGCGGCATGGGGTCGAGAAAAACTGTTTTTT
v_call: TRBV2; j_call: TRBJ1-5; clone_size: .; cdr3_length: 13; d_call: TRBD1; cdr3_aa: CASRNRGGQPQHF; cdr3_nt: TGTGCCAGCAGGAACAGGGGCGGGCAGCCCCAGCATTTT
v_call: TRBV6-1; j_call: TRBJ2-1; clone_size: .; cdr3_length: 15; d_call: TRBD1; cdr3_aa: CASSERAGGPSEQFF; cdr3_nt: TGTGCCAGCAGTGAAAGGGCAGGGGGCCCGAGTGAGCAGTTCTTC
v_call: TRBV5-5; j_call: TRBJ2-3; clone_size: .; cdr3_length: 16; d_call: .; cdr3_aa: CASSLYKQAHTDTQYF; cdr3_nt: TGTGCCAGCAGCTTATATAAACAGGCACACACAGATACGCAGTATTTT
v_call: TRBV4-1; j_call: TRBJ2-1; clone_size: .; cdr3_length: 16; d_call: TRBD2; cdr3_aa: CASSPAASGDYNEQFF; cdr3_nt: TGCGCCAGCAGCCCCGCGGCTAGCGGAGACTACAATGAGCAGTTCTTC
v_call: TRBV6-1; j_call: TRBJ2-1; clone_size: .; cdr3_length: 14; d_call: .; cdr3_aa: CASSEGGRGPEQFF; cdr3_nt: TGTGCCAGCAGTGAAGGAGGAAGGGGCCCGGAGCAGTTCTTC
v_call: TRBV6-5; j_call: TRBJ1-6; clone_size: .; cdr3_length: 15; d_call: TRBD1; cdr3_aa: CASRSGTGDNSPLHF; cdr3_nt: TGTGCCAGCAGGTCGGGGACAGGTGATAATTCACCCCTCCACTTT
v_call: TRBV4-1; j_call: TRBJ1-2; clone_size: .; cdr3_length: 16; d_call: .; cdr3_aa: CASSPGFGQSSRGYTF; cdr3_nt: TGCGCCAGCAGCCCAGGATTCGGGCAGTCGTCTCGGGGCTACACCTTC
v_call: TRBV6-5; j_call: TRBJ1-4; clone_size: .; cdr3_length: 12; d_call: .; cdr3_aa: CASRGVNEKLFF; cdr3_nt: TGTGCCAGCAGGGGGGTTAATGAAAAACTGTTTTTT
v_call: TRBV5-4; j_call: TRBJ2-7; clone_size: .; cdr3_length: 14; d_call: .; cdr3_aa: CASSLNRVNYEQYF; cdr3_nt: TGTGCCAGCAGCTTGAACAGGGTCAACTACGAGCAGTACTTC
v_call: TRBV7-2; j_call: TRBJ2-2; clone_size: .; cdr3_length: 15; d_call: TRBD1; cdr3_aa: CASSLRQGITGELFF; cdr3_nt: TGTGCCAGCAGCTTAAGACAGGGTATCACCGGGGAGCTGTTTTTT
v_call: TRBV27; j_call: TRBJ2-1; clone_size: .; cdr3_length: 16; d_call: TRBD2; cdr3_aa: CASSLKFGTSGNEQFF; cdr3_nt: TGTGCCAGCAGTTTAAAATTCGGGACTAGCGGCAATGAGCAGTTCTTC
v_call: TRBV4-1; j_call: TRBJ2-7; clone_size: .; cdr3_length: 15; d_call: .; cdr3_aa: CASSQDRGGAGKQYF; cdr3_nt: TGCGCCAGCAGCCAAGACCGTGGGGGGGCCGGGAAGCAGTACTTC
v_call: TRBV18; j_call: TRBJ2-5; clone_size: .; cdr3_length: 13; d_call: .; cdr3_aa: CASSLGLQETQYF; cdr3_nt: TGTGCCAGCTCACTCGGTCTCCAAGAGACCCAGTACTTC
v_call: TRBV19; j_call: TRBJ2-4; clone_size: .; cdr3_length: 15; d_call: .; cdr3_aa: CASSARDGYGNIQYF; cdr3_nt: TGTGCCAGTAGTGCCCGGGACGGTTATGGGAACATTCAGTACTTC
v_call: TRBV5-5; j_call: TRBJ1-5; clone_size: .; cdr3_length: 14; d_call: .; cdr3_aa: CASSLGTGNQPQHF; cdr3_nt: TGTGCCAGCAGCTTGGGGACTGGAAATCAGCCCCAGCATTTT
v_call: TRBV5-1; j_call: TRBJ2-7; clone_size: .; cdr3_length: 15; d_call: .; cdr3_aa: CASSLEIGLSYEQYF; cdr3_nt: TGCGCCAGCAGCTTGGAGATCGGACTGTCCTACGAGCAGTACTTC
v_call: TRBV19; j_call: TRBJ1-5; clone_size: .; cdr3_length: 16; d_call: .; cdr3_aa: CASSIDRGYSNQPQHF; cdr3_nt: TGTGCCAGTAGTATAGACAGGGGCTATAGCAATCAGCCCCAGCATTTT
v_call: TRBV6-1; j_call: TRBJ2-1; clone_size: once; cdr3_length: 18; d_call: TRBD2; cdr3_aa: CASSERGLAGSSYNEQFF; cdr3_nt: TGTGCCAGCAGTGAAAGGGGACTAGCGGGATCCTCCTACAATGAGCAGTTCTTC
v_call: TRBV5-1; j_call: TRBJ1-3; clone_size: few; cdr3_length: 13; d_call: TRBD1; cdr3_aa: CASSLTGDNTIYF; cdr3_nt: TGCGCCAGCAGCCTAACAGGGGATAACACCATATATTTT
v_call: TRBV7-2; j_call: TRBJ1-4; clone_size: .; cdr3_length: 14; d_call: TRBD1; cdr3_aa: CASSKTGGDEKLFF; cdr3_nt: TGTGCCAGCAGCAAGACAGGGGGTGACGAAAAACTGTTTTTT
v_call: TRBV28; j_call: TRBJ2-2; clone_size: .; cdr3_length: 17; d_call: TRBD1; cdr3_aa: CASSLPPGTGYTGELFF; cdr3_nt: TGTGCCAGCAGTTTACCCCCCGGGACAGGCTACACCGGGGAGCTGTTTTTT
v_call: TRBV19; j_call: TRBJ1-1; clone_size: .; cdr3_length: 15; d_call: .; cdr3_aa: CASRSGGISNTEAFF; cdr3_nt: TGTGCCAGCCGATCTGGGGGGATTTCGAACACTGAAGCTTTCTTT
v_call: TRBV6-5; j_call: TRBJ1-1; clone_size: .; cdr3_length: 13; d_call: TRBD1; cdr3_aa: CASRGTGNTEAFF; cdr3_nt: TGTGCCAGCAGGGGGACAGGGAACACTGAAGCTTTCTTT
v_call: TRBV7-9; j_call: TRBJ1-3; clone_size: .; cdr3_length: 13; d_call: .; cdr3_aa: CATKKGSQDTIYF; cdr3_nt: TGTGCCACCAAAAAGGGGTCGCAAGACACCATATATTTT
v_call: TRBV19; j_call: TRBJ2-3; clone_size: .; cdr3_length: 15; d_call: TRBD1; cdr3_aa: CASSTDRAGTDTQYF; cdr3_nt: TGTGCCAGTAGTACAGACAGGGCGGGCACAGATACGCAGTATTTT
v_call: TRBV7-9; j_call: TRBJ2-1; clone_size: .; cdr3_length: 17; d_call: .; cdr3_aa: CASSTSAGSAAYNEQFF; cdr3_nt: TGTGCCAGCAGCACGTCCGCAGGTAGCGCTGCCTACAATGAGCAGTTCTTC
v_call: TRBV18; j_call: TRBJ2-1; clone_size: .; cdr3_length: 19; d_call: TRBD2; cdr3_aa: CASSPRLRGTLLEYNEQFF; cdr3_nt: TGTGCCAGCTCACCCCGGCTGCGGGGGACTCTTTTAGAGTACAATGAGCAGTTCTTC
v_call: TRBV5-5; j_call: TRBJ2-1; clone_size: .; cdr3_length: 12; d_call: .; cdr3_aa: CASILLGIEQFF; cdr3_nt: TGTGCCAGCATCCTACTCGGTATTGAGCAGTTCTTC
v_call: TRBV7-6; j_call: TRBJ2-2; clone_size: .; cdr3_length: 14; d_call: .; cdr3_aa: CASSLAGVAGELFF; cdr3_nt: TGTGCCAGCAGCTTAGCGGGAGTGGCCGGGGAGCTGTTTTTT
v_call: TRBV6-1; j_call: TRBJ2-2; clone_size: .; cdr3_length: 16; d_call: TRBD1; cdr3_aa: CASSVRTGPFTGELFF; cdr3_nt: TGTGCCAGCAGTGTGAGGACAGGCCCCTTCACCGGGGAGCTGTTTTTT